This T cell receptor beta chain was captured in a study of CD4 T cells in relation to SARS-CoV-2 and coronaviruses. Study information: The restricting HLA molecule for shared crossreactive spike epitopes was mapped.

Profiled with immunoSEQ multiplex PCR; TCRdb holds only in-frame clones, not every one. The sample holds about 37,000 clones; roughly 85% are singletons and the top ten take 3.1%. This clone was counted a few times. The antigen is not known. Germline V lookup: CDR1 MNHEY, CDR2 SVGEGT. Trimming cost V 2 bases and J 4 bases; bases outside gene matches: 4. The length of the CDR3 is 15 residues. Naive and memory CD4+ T cells came from enriched cryopreserved PBMCs. Study results and caveats: The cross-reactivity analysis covered only spike protein, not other viral proteins. Monoreactive clones expanded significantly more to SARS-CoV-2 than crossreactive clones did.

The chain carries TRBV6-2 or TRBV6-3 and TRBJ2-3; 9 bases line up with TRBD2. The TCR originated in an adult with COVID-19. Specimen: memory CD4+ T cells from PBMCs. The CDR3 spells CASSYPREGADTQYF. In nucleotides, the CDR3 is TGTGCCAGCAGTTACCCGCGGGAGGGAGCAGATACGCAGTATTTT.